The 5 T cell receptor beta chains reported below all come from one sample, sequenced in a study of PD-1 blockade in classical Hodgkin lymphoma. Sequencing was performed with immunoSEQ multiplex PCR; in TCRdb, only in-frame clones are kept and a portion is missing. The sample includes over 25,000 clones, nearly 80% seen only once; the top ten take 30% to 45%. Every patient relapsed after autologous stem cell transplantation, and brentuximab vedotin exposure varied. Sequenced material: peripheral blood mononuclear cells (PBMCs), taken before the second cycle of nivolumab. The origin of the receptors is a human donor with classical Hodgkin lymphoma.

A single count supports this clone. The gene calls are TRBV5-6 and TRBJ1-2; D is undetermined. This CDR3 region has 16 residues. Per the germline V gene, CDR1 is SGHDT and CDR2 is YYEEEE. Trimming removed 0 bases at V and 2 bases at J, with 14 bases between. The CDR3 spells CASSLEGTKRNYGYTF. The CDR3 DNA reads TGTGCCAGCAGCTTGGAGGGTACTAAACGAAACTATGGCTACACCTTC.

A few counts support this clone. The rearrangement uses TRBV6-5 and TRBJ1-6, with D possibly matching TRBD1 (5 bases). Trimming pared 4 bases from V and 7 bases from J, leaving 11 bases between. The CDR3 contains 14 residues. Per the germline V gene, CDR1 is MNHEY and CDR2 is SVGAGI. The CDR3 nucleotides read TGTGCCAGCAGTTGGGACCAGGGCAATTCACCCCTCCACTTT. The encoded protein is CASSWDQGNSPLHF.

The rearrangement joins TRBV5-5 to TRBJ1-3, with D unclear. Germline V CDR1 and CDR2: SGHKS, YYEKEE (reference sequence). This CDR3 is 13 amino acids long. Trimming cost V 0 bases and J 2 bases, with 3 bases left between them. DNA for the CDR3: TGTGCCAGCAGCTTGGAGGCTGGAAACACCATATATTTT. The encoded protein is CASSLEAGNTIYF.

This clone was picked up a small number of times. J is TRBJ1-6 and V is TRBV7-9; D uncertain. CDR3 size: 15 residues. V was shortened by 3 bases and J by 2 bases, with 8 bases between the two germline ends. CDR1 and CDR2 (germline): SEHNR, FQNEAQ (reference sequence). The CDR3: CASSLGGPYNSPLHF. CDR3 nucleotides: TGTGCCAGCAGCTTGGGCGGACCCTATAATTCACCCCTCCACTTT.

CDR3 in amino acids: CASSIDRSGGADTQYF. CDR3 sequence (DNA): TGTGCCAGTAGTATAGATCGAAGCGGGGGAGCAGATACGCAGTATTTT. The V call is TRBV19, the J call TRBJ2-3, with 8 bases fitting TRBD2. Per the germline V gene, CDR1 is LNHDA and CDR2 is SQIVND (reference sequence). This CDR3 spans 16 amino acids. V lost 0 bases to trimming and J lost 4 bases; unmatched junction nucleotides: 6.